This T cell receptor (beta chain) comes out of a study of blood T cell repertoires in COVID-19. This CDR3 comprises 16 residues. Germline loops: CDR1 SEHNR, CDR2 FQNEAQ (reference sequence). Unmatched junction bases numbered 6, after V lost 0 bases and J lost 4 bases. This clone was detected only a few times. The cohort comprised adults aged roughly 18 to 90 years residing in approximately 25 US areas. Sequencing used immunoSEQ multiplex PCR; TCRdb keeps in-frame clones, though not all of them. The table has over 200,000 clones, approximately 86% seen once. The specimen sequenced was PBMCs or T cells enriched from blood (not recorded which). The sequence came from a man younger than 35 with acute COVID-19. The V and J genes are TRBV7-9 and TRBJ2-5, with 9 bases lining up with TRBD2. The CDR3 bases are TGTGCCAGCAGCTTAGCTGGCGGGAGGGACAGAGAGACCCAGTACTTC. This encodes CASSLAGGRDRETQYF.